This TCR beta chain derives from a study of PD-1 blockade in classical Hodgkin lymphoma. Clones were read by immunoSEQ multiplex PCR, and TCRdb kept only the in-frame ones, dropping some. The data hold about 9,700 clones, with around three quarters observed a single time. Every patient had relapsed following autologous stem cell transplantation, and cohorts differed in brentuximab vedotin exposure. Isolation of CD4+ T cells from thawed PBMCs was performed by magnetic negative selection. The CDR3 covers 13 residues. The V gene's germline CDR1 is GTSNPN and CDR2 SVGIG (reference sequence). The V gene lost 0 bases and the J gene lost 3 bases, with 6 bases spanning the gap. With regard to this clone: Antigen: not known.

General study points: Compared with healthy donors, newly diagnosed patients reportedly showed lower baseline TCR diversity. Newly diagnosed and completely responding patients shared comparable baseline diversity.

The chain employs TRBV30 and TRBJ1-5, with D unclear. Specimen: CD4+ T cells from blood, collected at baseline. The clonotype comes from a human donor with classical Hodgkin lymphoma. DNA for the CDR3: TGTGCCTGGAGTGTACAGTCCAATCAGCCCCAGCATTTT. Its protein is CAWSVQSNQPQHF.